Listed below are T cell receptor beta chains from one sample, sequenced in a study of CD8+ T cells in alopecia areata. Profiled with immunoSEQ multiplex PCR; TCRdb holds only in-frame clones, not every one. Of around 140,000 clones listed, around 49% are singletons. Material: CD8+ T cells sorted from blood, obtained at week 0. These receptors all come from a human donor with alopecia areata. CDR3s include the opening cysteine and the closing phenylalanine or tryptophan. D genes are given only for firm matches. Clone size is not always given. Where it is, it says once, few, many or a class for expanded clones.

D gene,clone size,V gene,J gene,CDR3 protein,CDR3 DNA
NA,NA,TRBV13,TRBJ2-5,CASSYSKYQETQYF,TGTGCCAGCAGCTACAGCAAGTACCAAGAGACCCAGTACTTC
NA,NA,TRBV30,TRBJ1-1,CAWSVTTPGELFF,TGTGCCTGGAGTGTGACAACCCCGGGGGAGCTTTTCTTT
NA,NA,TRBV23-1,TRBJ2-6,CASSQSRGSGANVLTF,TGCGCCAGCAGTCAATCAAGGGGCTCTGGGGCCAACGTCCTGACTTTC
NA,once,TRBV27,TRBJ2-7,CASSFGYEQYF,TGTGCCAGCAGTTTCGGGTACGAGCAGTACTTC
TRBD1,NA,TRBV27,TRBJ1-5,CASSPRTGVDQPQHF,TGTGCCAGCAGTCCCCGGACAGGGGTGGATCAGCCCCAGCATTTT
NA,NA,TRBV13,TRBJ1-2,CASSRDGGYGYTF,TGTGCCAGCAGCCGGGACGGAGGCTATGGCTACACCTTC
NA,NA,TRBV6-5,TRBJ2-2,CASSYSSANTGELFF,TGTGCCAGCAGTTACTCCTCAGCGAACACCGGGGAGCTGTTTTTT
NA,NA,TRBV6-5,TRBJ2-1,CASSPTSNEQFF,TGTGCCAGCAGCCCTACTAGCAATGAGCAGTTCTTC
TRBD1,NA,TRBV13,TRBJ2-7,CASSQDRGNEQYF,TGTGCCAGCAGCCAGGACAGGGGCAACGAGCAGTACTTC
TRBD2,NA,TRBV29-1,TRBJ2-3,CSVEGWTSGGGWQYF,TGCAGCGTTGAAGGCTGGACTAGCGGGGGTGGTTGGCAGTATTTT
NA,NA,TRBV5-4,TRBJ1-2,CASSFKQGMDGYTF,TGTGCCAGCAGCTTCAAACAGGGTATGGATGGCTACACCTTC
NA,NA,TRBV5-1,TRBJ1-2,CASRLRQLYGYTF,TGCGCCAGCAGGTTACGACAGCTCTATGGCTACACCTTC
NA,NA,TRBV29-1,TRBJ1-2,CSVQGQRDYGYTF,TGCAGCGTTCAAGGACAGCGGGACTATGGCTACACCTTC
NA,few,TRBV11-2,TRBJ2-7,CASSLGRRDLYPYEQYF,TGTGCCAGCAGCTTAGGTCGCCGGGACCTATACCCCTACGAGCAGTACTTC
NA,few,TRBV30,TRBJ2-6,CAWISGGANVLTF,TGTGCCTGGATATCTGGTGGGGCCAACGTCCTGACTTTC
NA,NA,TRBV11-2,TRBJ2-1,CASSFRQGVYNEQFF,TGTGCCAGCAGCTTCCGTCAGGGTGTTTACAATGAGCAGTTCTTC
TRBD1,few,TRBV29-1,TRBJ1-2,CSVEELSGGYGYTF,TGCAGCGTTGAAGAGTTGTCAGGGGGCTATGGCTACACCTTC
NA,NA,TRBV10-3,TRBJ2-7,CAISESGPVRQYF,TGTGCCATCAGTGAGTCGGGACCGGTACGGCAGTACTTC
NA,NA,TRBV30,TRBJ2-6,CAWTSGAPLSGANVLTF,TGTGCCTGGACCTCGGGGGCTCCACTCTCTGGGGCCAACGTCCTGACTTTC
NA,NA,TRBV13,TRBJ2-5,CASTNPSQETQYF,TGTGCCAGCACTAACCCCAGTCAAGAGACCCAGTACTTC
TRBD1,NA,TRBV29-1,TRBJ2-7,CSVGQGAYEQYF,TGCAGCGTGGGACAGGGGGCCTACGAGCAGTACTTC
NA,many,TRBV19,TRBJ1-5,CASSAREFNQPQHF,TGTGCCAGTAGTGCCCGAGAATTCAATCAGCCCCAGCATTTT